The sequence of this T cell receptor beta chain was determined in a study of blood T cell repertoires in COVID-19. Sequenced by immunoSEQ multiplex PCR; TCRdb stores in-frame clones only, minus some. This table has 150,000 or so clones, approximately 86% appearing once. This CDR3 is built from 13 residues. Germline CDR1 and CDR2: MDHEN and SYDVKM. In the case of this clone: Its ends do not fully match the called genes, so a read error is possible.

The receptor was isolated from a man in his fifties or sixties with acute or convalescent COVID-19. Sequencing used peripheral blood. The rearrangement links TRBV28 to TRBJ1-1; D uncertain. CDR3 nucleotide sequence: TGTGCCAGCAGTTTTGGCACGAACGCTGAAGCTTTCTTT. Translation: CASSFGTNAEAFF.